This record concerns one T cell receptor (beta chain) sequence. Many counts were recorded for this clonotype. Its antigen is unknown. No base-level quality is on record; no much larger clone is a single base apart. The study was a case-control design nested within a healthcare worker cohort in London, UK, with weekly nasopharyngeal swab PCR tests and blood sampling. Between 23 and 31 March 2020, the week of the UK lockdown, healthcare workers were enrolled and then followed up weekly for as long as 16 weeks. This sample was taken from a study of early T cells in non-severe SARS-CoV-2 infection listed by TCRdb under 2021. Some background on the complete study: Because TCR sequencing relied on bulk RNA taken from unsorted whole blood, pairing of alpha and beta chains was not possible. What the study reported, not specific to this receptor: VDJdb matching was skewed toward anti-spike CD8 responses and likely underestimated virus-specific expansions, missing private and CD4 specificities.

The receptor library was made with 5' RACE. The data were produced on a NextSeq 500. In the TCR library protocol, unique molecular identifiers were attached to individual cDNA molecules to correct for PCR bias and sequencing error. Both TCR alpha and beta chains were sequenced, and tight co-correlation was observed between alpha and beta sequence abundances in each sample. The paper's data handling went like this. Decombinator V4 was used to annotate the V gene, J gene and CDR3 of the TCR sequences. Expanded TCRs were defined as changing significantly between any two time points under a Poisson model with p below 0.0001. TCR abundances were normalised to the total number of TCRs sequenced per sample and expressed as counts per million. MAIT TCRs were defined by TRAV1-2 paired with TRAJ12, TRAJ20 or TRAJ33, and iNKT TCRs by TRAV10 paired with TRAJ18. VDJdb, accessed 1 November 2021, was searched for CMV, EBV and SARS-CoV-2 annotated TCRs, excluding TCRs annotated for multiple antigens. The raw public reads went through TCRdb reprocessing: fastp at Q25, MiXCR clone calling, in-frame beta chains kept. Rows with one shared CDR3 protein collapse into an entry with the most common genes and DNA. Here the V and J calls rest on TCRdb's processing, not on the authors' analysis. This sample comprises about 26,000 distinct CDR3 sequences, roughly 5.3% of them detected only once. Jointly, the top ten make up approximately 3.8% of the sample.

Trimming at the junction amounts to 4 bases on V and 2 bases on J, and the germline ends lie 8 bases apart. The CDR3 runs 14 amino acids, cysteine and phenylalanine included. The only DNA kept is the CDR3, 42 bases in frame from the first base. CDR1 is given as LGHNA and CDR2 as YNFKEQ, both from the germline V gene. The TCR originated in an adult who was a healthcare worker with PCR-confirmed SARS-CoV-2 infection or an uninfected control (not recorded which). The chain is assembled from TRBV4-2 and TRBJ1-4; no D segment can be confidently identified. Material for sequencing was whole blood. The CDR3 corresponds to CASSPRGTNEKLFF. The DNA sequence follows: TGTGCCAGCAGCCCACGGGGTACTAATGAAAAACTGTTTTTT.